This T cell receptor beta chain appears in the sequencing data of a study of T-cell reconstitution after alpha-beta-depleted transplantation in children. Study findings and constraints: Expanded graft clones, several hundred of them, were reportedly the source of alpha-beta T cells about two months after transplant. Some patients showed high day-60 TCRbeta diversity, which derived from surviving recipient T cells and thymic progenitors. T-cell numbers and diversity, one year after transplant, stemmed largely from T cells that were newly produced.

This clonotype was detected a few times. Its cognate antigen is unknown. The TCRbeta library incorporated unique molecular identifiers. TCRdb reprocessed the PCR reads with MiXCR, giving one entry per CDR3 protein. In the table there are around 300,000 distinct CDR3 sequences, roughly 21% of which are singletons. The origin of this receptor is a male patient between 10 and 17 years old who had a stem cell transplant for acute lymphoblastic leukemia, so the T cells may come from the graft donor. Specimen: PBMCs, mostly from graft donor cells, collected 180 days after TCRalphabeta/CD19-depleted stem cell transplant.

CDR3 DNA: TGTGCCAGCAGCCCCTACGGGAAAGTCACGCAGTATTTT. Translated: CASSPYGKVTQYF. The rearrangement joins TRBV27 to TRBJ2-3, with D tentatively TRBD2 (5 bases). V lost 6 bases, J lost 9 bases, and 16 bases lay in between. This CDR3 comprises 13 residues. Germline V gene lookup returns CDR1 MNHEY and CDR2 SMNVEV (reference sequence).